This entry features one T cell receptor (beta chain) sequence. Other DNA sequences within the sample encode an identical CDR3. The data were produced by immunoSEQ multiplex PCR, yet TCRdb's version contains in-frame clones alone and is incomplete. The data show around 70,000 clones, with under 85% seen just once and roughly 4% held by the top ten. This record belongs to a study of radiotherapy plus CTLA-4 blockade in lung cancer. V was pared by 0 bases and J by 4 bases, with 4 bases of the junction left unmatched. CDR3 size: 15 residues. Germline-derived CDR1 and CDR2 are SGHRS and YFSETQ. The clonotype originates from a human donor with non-small cell lung cancer who had a partial response to radiotherapy plus ipilimumab. This chain joins TRBV5-1 and TRBJ2-1, with TRBD1 identical over 7 bases. This specimen was peripheral blood, taken from a patient treated with radiotherapy plus ipilimumab. The CDR3 loop is CASSLEGGSYNEQFF. For the CDR3, the DNA is TGCGCCAGCAGCTTGGAAGGGGGCAGTTACAATGAGCAGTTCTTC.